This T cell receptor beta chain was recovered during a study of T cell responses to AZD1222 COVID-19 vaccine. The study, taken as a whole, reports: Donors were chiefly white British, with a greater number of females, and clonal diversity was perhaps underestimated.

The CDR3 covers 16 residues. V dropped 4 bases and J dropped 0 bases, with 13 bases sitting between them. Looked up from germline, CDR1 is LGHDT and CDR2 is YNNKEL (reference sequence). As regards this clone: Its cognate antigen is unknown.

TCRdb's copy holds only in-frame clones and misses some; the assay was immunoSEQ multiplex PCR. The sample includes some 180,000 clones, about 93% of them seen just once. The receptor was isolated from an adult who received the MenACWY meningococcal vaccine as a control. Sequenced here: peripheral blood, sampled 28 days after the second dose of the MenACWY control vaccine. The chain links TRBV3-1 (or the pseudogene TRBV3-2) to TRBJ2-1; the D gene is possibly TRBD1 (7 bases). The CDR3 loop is CASSRAGQSSYNEQFF. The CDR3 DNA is TGTGCCAGCAGCCGCGCGGGACAGAGCTCCTACAATGAGCAGTTCTTC.